The 31 T cell receptor beta chains in this list originate from one sample, sequenced in a study of T cell responses to AZD1222 COVID-19 vaccine. Assay used: immunoSEQ multiplex PCR; TCRdb lists only in-frame clones, some missing. The repertoire has 30,000 to 35,000 clones, around three quarters of them found once; the top ten carry roughly 4.5%. The input for sequencing was peripheral blood, taken 28 days after the second AZD1222 dose. These receptors were taken from an adult who received the AZD1222 COVID-19 vaccine.

This sequence joins TRBV7-9 and TRBJ2-5, with D perhaps TRBD2 (6 bases). CDR3 size: 15 residues. Deletions cut 5 bases from V and 4 bases from J, with 17 bases between. Germline CDR1 SEHNR, CDR2 FQNEAQ (reference sequence). This chain's CDR3 is CASSPLAGWGETQYF. The CDR3 nucleotides read TGTGCCAGCAGCCCCTTGGCGGGATGGGGAGAGACCCAGTACTTC.

The chain employs TRBV2 and TRBJ2-7; 7 nucleotides line up with TRBD1. V gave up 7 bases and J gave up 3 bases; unmatched junction bases: 9. Germline V CDR1 and CDR2: SNHLY, FYNNEI. The CDR3 sequence is 14 residues long. CDR3 sequence reads: CASKVYRGLYEQYF. CDR3 sequence (DNA): TGTGCCAGCAAGGTTTACAGGGGTCTCTACGAGCAGTACTTC.

The J gene is TRBJ1-3, the V gene TRBV9; no definite D call. CDR3 length: 15 amino acids. Trimming removed 6 bases from V and 0 bases from J, with 13 bases in between. Germline V CDR1 and CDR2: SGDLS, YYNGEE. The DNA of the CDR3 is TGTGCCAGCACCGTCGGATTCGGCTCTGGAAACACCATATATTTT. Its protein is CASTVGFGSGNTIYF.

The CDR3 region is CASSLLGAGTGELFF. As DNA, the CDR3 is TGTGCCAGCAGCTTGTTGGGGGCTGGCACCGGGGAGCTGTTTTTT. This chain connects TRBV5-8 to TRBJ2-2, with a weak D call TRBD1 (6 bases). The V gene's germline CDR1 is SGHTS and CDR2 YDEGEE. This CDR3 has 15 amino acids. The germline V and J ends were trimmed by 1 base and 4 bases, with 11 bases remaining between them.

The rearrangement uses TRBV2 and TRBJ2-1; D is undetermined. Germline V lookup: CDR1 SNHLY, CDR2 FYNNEI. Between the trimmed V and J ends, which lost 1 base and 0 bases, there was a span of 7 bases. There are 15 residues in the CDR3. The CDR3 region has the DNA TGTGCCAGCAGTGAAGGGGTTAGCTCCTACAATGAGCAGTTCTTC. Translation gives CASSEGVSSYNEQFF.

This clone appeared a few times. J is TRBJ1-4 and V is TRBV4-2; TRBD1 agrees at 7 bases. V shed 0 bases and J 5 bases; nucleotides not matched to a gene: 6. The germline CDR1 and CDR2 sequences are LGHNA and YNFKEQ. The CDR3 is 16 amino acids. The CDR3 sequence: CASSQDLTGLNEKLFF. The CDR3 DNA follows: TGTGCCAGCAGCCAAGATTTGACAGGGCTGAATGAAAAACTGTTTTTT.

This chain joins TRBV12-2 and TRBJ2-6. TRBV12-2 is recorded as a pseudogene. This CDR3 has 14 residues. The CDR3 sequence is CASRSRSGANVLTF. Here the CDR3 DNA reads TGTGCAAGTCGCTCCCGATCCGGGGCCAACGTCCTGACTTTC.

This sequence joins TRBV5-5 and TRBJ2-7; 7 bases agree with TRBD1. Germline assignment: CDR1 SGHKS and CDR2 YYEKEE (reference sequence). Trimming removed 4 bases from V and 1 base from J; junction bases left unmatched: 8. This CDR3 region has 15 residues. CDR3 bases: TGTGCCAGCAGCCCCGGGACAGTCTCATCCTACGAGCAGTACGTC. This translates into CASSPGTVSSYEQYV.

The CDR3 sequence: CSVVAGKGYNEQFF. For the CDR3, the DNA is TGCAGCGTGGTAGCGGGAAAGGGTTACAATGAGCAGTTCTTC. The chain is built from TRBV29-1 and TRBJ2-1, with TRBD2 matching 8 bases. Germline loops: CDR1 SQVTM, CDR2 ANQGSEA. This CDR3 contains 14 residues. Losses at the gene ends were 6 bases for V and 4 bases for J; bases not matched to a gene: 8.

This rearrangement joins TRBV30 to TRBJ1-1; D unresolved. Germline V gives CDR1 GTSNPN, CDR2 SVGIG (reference sequence). The CDR3 loop spans 14 amino acids. The V and J ends lost 2 bases and 0 bases respectively, with 10 bases between them. As DNA, the CDR3 is TGTGCCTGGAGTCCCCTTACCATGAACACTGAAGCTTTCTTT. Amino acid sequence: CAWSPLTMNTEAFF.

The rearrangement links TRBV5-6 to TRBJ2-7, with unresolved D. V lost 3 bases and J lost 6, with 10 bases in between. CDR3 length equals 12 residues. Per germline, CDR1 SGHDT and CDR2 YYEEEE. The CDR3 sequence: CASSYPASEQYF. CDR3 DNA: TGTGCCAGCAGCTACCCGGCATCCGAGCAGTACTTC.

The gene calls are TRBV11-2 and TRBJ2-3, with no clear D. V dropped 5 bases and J dropped 5 bases, with 5 bases sitting between them. Germline loops: CDR1 SGHAT, CDR2 FQNNGV. The CDR3 consists of 11 residues. CDR3 in DNA: TGTGCCAGCAGCGTTGGAGATACGCAGTATTTT. Translating it yields CASSVGDTQYF.

J is TRBJ2-7 and V is TRBV4-1; 7 bases align to TRBD1. V was clipped by 0 bases and J by 7 bases; unmatched bases: 9. The germline V gene encodes CDR1 MGHRA and CDR2 YSYEKL. The CDR3 is made up of 15 amino acids. The CDR3 nucleotides are TGCGCCAGCAGCCAAGATCCAGGGGGAGCGAGGGAGCAGTACGTC. Translating it yields CASSQDPGGAREQYV.

Regarding this clone: Other nucleotide sequences from this sample produce the same CDR3. The gene calls are TRBV27 and TRBJ2-3; no firm D call. The CDR3 runs to 12 residues. Deletions cut 9 bases from V and 2 bases from J, with 9 bases between. CDR1 MNHEY and CDR2 SMNVEV come from the germline V gene (reference sequence). This chain's CDR3 is CASSTLTDTQYF. CDR3 nucleotide sequence: TGTGCCAGTTCCACCCTCACAGATACGCAGTATTTT.

The V and J genes are TRBV7-2 and TRBJ2-1; 8 bases match TRBD2. The CDR3 sequence is 15 residues long. Trimming cost V 1 base and J 3 bases; bases outside gene matches: 2. Germline CDR1 and CDR2: SGHTA and FQGNSA. The CDR3 DNA reads as TGTGCCAGCAGCTTAGTGGCGGGAGGCTACAATGAGCAGTTCTTC. Protein: CASSLVAGGYNEQFF.

The chain links TRBV11-3 to TRBJ2-1; D ambiguous. The CDR3 covers 15 residues. Germline V CDR1 and CDR2: SGHNT, YENEEA. V was trimmed by 5 bases and J by 0 bases, leaving 11 bases between them. CDR3 nucleotides: TGTGCCAGCAGCCTGAGTAGCAGCTCCTACAATGAGCAGTTCTTC. It encodes CASSLSSSSYNEQFF.

The chain carries TRBV6-6 and TRBJ1-2; maybe TRBD1 (5 bases). Germline CDR1 is MNHNY and CDR2 is SVGAGI (reference sequence). This CDR3 comprises 15 residues. Trimming removed 1 base at V and 5 bases at J, with 14 bases between. CDR3 DNA: TGTGCCAGCAGTTACTGGACTACAGGTACATATGGCTACACCTTC. This sequence encodes CASSYWTTGTYGYTF.

This clone ranks as medium-sized. The rearrangement joins TRBV3-1 (or the pseudogene TRBV3-2) to TRBJ1-2; D gene unclear. The V gene's germline CDR1 is LGHDT and CDR2 YNNKEL (reference sequence). V was cut by 1 base and J by 6 bases, with 15 bases left in between. This CDR3 is built from 15 residues. CDR3 amino acids: CASSQGGHLGDGYTF. Written as DNA, the CDR3 is TGTGCCAGCAGCCAAGGTGGCCATCTTGGGGATGGCTACACCTTC.

This chain joins TRBV2 and TRBJ2-4; TRBD2 agrees at 7 bases. This CDR3 spans 17 amino acids. V was clipped by 7 bases and J by 1 base; unmatched bases: 13. Germline CDR1 and CDR2: SNHLY and FYNNEI. The CDR3 DNA sequence: TGTGCCAGCATTTCCGGGTCGGGGGGTAGGGCCAAAAACATTCAGTACTTC. Its protein is CASISGSGGRAKNIQYF.

This clone was seen only a few times. This chain links TRBV4-1 with TRBJ1-1; D is unclear. V gave up 0 bases and J gave up 0 bases, with 11 bases separating them. From germline, CDR1 is MGHRA and CDR2 YSYEKL. This CDR3 comprises 16 residues. This CDR3 is CASSQDLGNLNTEAFF. In DNA, the CDR3 is TGCGCCAGCAGCCAAGATCTTGGGAATCTGAACACTGAAGCTTTCTTT.

CDR3 DNA: TGTGCCAGCAGCAAAGCGCCCCAGGACAGAACCTACGAGCAGTACGTC. Protein: CASSKAPQDRTYEQYV. The V gene is TRBV21-1, the J gene TRBJ2-7; whether TRBD1, the table's D call, matches the DNA was not checked. TRBV21-1 is a recognized pseudogene. The CDR3 is made up of 16 amino acids.

V and J are TRBV4-1 and TRBJ1-4; D not certain. The CDR3 contains 12 residues. Trimming took off 4 bases at V and 15 bases at J, with 15 bases between the two ends. Germline CDR1 and CDR2: MGHRA and YSYEKL. The CDR3 is CASSPQETRLFF. The CDR3 DNA reads TGCGCCAGCAGCCCCCAAGAAACCCGCTTGTTTTTT.

The genes are TRBV18 and TRBJ2-3; TRBD2 agrees at 14 bases. V dropped 3 bases and J dropped 2; count of bases not matched to a gene: 10. Germline V gives CDR1 KGHSH, CDR2 LQKENI. The CDR3 has 19 residues. The chain's CDR3 is CASSPGGLAGGPTTDTQYF. The DNA of the CDR3 is TGTGCCAGCTCACCCGGCGGACTAGCGGGGGGCCCGACCACAGATACGCAGTATTTT.

The rearrangement links TRBV14 to TRBJ2-5; perhaps TRBD2 as D (6 bases). The CDR3 has 15 residues. CDR1 is SGHDN and CDR2 is FVKESK in the germline V gene. The V gene lost 0 bases and the J gene lost 2 bases, with 10 bases spanning the gap. The CDR3 nucleotides read TGTGCCAGCAGCCAAGACGGCCTAGCGCAAGAGACCCAGTACTTC. Its translation: CASSQDGLAQETQYF. The whole variable domain, filled in from reference TRBV14 and TRBJ2-5, reads EAGVTQFPSHSVIEKGQTVTLRCDPISGHDNLYWYRRVMGKEIKFLLHFVKESKQDESGMPNNRFLAERTGGTYSTLKVQPAELEDSGVYFCASSQDGLAQETQYFGPGTRLLVL.

V gene TRBV6-5 combines with J gene TRBJ1-2; D perhaps matches TRBD1 (5 bases). The CDR3 loop spans 16 amino acids. The V gene's germline CDR1 is MNHEY and CDR2 SVGAGI. V lost 0 bases, J lost 4 bases, and 15 bases lay in between. CDR3 sequence (DNA): TGTGCCAGCAGTTACTCTGGGGGGTGGGATACCTATGGCTACACCTTC. This gives the protein CASSYSGGWDTYGYTF.

This chain joins TRBV18 and TRBJ2-5; D call uncertain. This CDR3 is 17 amino acids long. Per germline, CDR1 KGHSH and CDR2 LQKENI. V was shortened by 2 bases and J by 1 base, with 17 bases between the two germline ends. The chain's CDR3 is CASSPELPASPQETQYF. CDR3 in DNA: TGTGCCAGCTCACCAGAACTTCCGGCCTCCCCCCAAGAGACCCAGTACTTC. Full variable domain (outside the CDR3, taken from reference TRBV18 and TRBJ2-5): NAGVMQNPRHLVRRRGQEARLRCSPMKGHSHVYWYRQLPEEGLKFMVYLQKENIIDESGMPKERFSAEFPKEGPSILRIQQVVRGDSAAYFCASSPELPASPQETQYFGPGTRLLVL.

The chain employs TRBV19 and TRBJ2-3; 15 bases are a match to TRBD2. CDR3 length: 15 residues. Germline loops: CDR1 LNHDA, CDR2 SQIVND (reference sequence). J gave up 6 bases and V 5 bases, and 3 bases lay outside the gene matches. The CDR3 spells CASSSGLAGGDTQYF. Here the CDR3 DNA reads TGTGCCAGTAGTTCGGGACTAGCGGGAGGCGATACGCAGTATTTT.

V is TRBV5-1 and J is TRBJ2-5; the match to TRBD2 covers 9 bases. The V gene's germline CDR1 is SGHRS and CDR2 YFSETQ. CDR3 length equals 17 residues. Germline trimming cut 4 bases from V and 1 base from J; bases unmatched to any gene: 11. CDR3 nucleotides: TGCGCCAGCAGCACCTCGGGGGCTAGCGGGGTCCAAGAGACCCAGTACTTC. It codes for CASSTSGASGVQETQYF.

This clone is judged large. The chain couples TRBV9 to TRBJ2-3; D assignment may be TRBD1 or TRBD2 (5 bases each). V was shortened by 4 bases and J by 0 bases, with 15 bases between the two germline ends. The germline V gene encodes CDR1 SGDLS and CDR2 YYNGEE. The CDR3 extends over 16 amino acids. The CDR3 bases are TGTGCCAGCAGCACTTCAGGGCGGGTGAGCACAGATACGCAGTATTTT. Its protein is CASSTSGRVSTDTQYF.

The rearrangement joins TRBV3-1 (or the pseudogene TRBV3-2) to TRBJ1-4, with D possibly TRBD1 on 6 matching bases. CDR3 size: 14 residues. Trimming cost V 3 bases and J 4 bases, with 9 bases left between them. Germline V gene sequence: CDR1 LGHDT, CDR2 YNNKEL (reference sequence). The CDR3 region is CASSQRTDNEKLFF. The CDR3 DNA reads TGTGCCAGCAGCCAGAGGACAGATAATGAAAAACTGTTTTTT.

The chain couples TRBV6-1 to TRBJ1-2; 8 positions agree with TRBD1. V dropped 2 bases and J dropped 3; count of bases not matched to a gene: 8. Germline CDR1 and CDR2: MNHNS and SASEGT. The CDR3 length is 16 residues. The CDR3 loop is CASSETFQGAYYGYTF. The CDR3 DNA reads TGTGCCAGCAGTGAAACCTTCCAGGGGGCCTACTATGGCTACACCTTC.